Given below is one TCR beta chain in context. The antigen remains unidentified. This specimen belongs to a study of vaccination and CD4 T cells after COVID-19. Once obtained from cultured CD4+ T cells, the DNA was sequenced using the Oncomine TCR Beta short-read assay. One entry per CDR3 protein, called by TCRdb with MiXCR from the PCR reads. Of several thousand distinct CDR3 sequences listed, more than 55% are singletons. Stated treatment: 10-day PBMC culture with coronavirus spike peptide pools or control peptides (ViraFEST assay). The sequencing sample was made of CD4+ T cells from blood, cultured in vitro. This clonotype originated in a human donor who had recovered from COVID-19.

The CDR3, as DNA: TGTGCCAGCAGTCCGCGGGACGACGGGGTTGGCGAGCAGTACTTC. Translation: CASSPRDDGVGEQYF. The chain carries TRBV12-3 or TRBV12-4 and TRBJ2-7; TRBD2 might be the D (6 bases). The CDR3 sequence is 15 residues long. V shed 5 bases and J shed 6 bases, with 20 bases lying between them.